This T cell receptor (beta chain) was captured by sequencing in a study of neurological immune-mediated disorders. TCRdb reprocessed the 5' RACE reads with MiXCR, giving one entry per CDR3 protein. The sample has 85,000 to 110,000 distinct CDR3 sequences, approximately 11% seen once. Specified time point: longitudinal time-point 3. This clonotype was seen many times. The germline CDR1 and CDR2 sequences are SGHRS and YFSETQ. V gave up 3 bases and J gave up 5 bases; unmatched junction bases: 3. The CDR3 is 13 amino acids. The sequence was collected from a female donor with HTLV-1-associated myelopathy (HAM/TSP). The V call is TRBV5-1, the J call TRBJ1-1, with 8 nucleotides matching TRBD1. The sequenced sample was PBMCs. The CDR3 region is CASSYRGETEAFF. CDR3 sequence (DNA): TGCGCCAGCAGCTACAGGGGGGAAACTGAAGCTTTCTTT.